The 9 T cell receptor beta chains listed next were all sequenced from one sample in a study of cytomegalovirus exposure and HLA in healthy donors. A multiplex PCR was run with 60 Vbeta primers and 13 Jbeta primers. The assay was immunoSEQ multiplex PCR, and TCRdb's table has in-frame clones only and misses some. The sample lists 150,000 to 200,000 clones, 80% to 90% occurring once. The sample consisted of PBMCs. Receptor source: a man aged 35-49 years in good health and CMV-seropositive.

The CDR3 loop is CASSQAGGTDTQYF. The CDR3 nucleotides are TGTGCCAGCAGCCAAGCGGGGGGCACAGATACGCAGTATTTT. The chain couples TRBV6-5 to TRBJ2-3; 8 bases are a match to TRBD2. Germline CDR1 is MNHEY and CDR2 is SVGAGI. V lost 6 bases, J lost 1 base, and 3 bases stayed unmatched. This CDR3 is 14 amino acids long.

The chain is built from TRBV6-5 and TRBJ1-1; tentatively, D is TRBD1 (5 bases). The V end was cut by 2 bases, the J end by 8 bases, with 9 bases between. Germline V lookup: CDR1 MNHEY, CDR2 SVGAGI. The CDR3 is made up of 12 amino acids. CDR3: CASSYGRVEAFF. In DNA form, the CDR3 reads TGTGCCAGCAGTTACGGCAGGGTAGAAGCTTTCTTT.

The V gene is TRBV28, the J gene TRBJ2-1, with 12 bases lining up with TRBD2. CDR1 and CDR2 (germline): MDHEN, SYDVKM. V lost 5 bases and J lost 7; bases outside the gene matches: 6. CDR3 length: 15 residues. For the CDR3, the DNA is TGTGCCAGCAGTCCGACTAGCGGGAGTGGGAATGAGCAGTTCTTC. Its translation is CASSPTSGSGNEQFF.

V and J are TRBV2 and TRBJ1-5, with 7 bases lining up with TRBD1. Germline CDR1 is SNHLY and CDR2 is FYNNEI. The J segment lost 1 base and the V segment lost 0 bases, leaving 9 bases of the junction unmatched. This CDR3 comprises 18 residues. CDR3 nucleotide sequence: TGTGCCAGCAGTGAAGCATCTGGGGCAGGGGGGAGCAATCAGCCCCAGCATTTT. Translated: CASSEASGAGGSNQPQHF.

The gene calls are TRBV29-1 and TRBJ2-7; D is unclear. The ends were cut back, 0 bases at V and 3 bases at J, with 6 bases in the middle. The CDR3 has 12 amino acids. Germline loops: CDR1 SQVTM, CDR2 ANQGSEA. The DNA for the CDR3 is TGCAGCGTTGAAGATATTGTCTACGAGCAGTACTTC. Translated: CSVEDIVYEQYF.

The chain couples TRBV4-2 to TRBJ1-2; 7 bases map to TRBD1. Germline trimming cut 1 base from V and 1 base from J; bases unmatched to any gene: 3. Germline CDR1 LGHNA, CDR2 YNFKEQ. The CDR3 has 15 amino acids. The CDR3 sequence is CASSQAQGDNYGYTF. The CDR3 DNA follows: TGTGCCAGCAGCCAAGCTCAGGGGGATAACTATGGCTACACCTTC.

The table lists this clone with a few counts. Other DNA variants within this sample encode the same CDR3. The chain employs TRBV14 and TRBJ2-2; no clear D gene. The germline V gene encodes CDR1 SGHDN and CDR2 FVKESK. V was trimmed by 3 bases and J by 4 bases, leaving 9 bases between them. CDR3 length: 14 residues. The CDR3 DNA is TGTGCCAGCAGCCACAGGTCCGGCACCGGGGAGCTGTTTTTT. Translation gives CASSHRSGTGELFF.

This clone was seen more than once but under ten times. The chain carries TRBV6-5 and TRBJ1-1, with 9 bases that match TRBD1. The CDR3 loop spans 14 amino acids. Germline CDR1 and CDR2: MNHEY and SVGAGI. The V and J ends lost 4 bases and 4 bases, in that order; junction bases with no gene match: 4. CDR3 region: CASSWDRVFTEAFF. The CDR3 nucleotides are TGTGCCAGCAGTTGGGACAGGGTCTTCACTGAAGCTTTCTTT.

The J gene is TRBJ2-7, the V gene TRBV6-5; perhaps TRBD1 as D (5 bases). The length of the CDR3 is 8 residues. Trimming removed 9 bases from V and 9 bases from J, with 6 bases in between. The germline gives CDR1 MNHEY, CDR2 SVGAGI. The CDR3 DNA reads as TGTGCCAGAAGGGGGCAGTACTTC. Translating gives CARRGQYF.